Following are 6 T cell receptor beta chains from one sample sequenced in a study of coeliac disease. TCRdb keeps only in-frame clones here, not all; method: immunoSEQ multiplex PCR. The top ten hold 4% to 5.5% of the sample, which has about 4,800 clones, approximately 74% seen once. The sequencing sample was made of lamina propria lymphocytes from the gut. Receptors originate from a woman aged 18-30 years with active celiac disease.

In DNA, the CDR3 is TGTGCCAGCAGCGATTACGGGGAGCTGTTTTTT. As protein: CASSDYGELFF. This rearrangement joins TRBV9 to TRBJ2-2; D uncertain. Germline V gene lookup returns CDR1 SGDLS and CDR2 YYNGEE. CDR3 length: 11 residues. V was cut by 3 bases and J by 7 bases, with 4 bases left in between.

This clone occurred once. The V and J genes are TRBV15 and TRBJ1-4; 10 bases fit TRBD1. CDR1 is LNHNV, CDR2 YYDKDF, per germline (reference sequence). The CDR3 runs to 13 residues. J gave up 10 bases and V 11 bases, and 10 bases lay outside the gene matches. CDR3 DNA sequence: TGTGCCTCTCGGGGGGACAGGGGCGGAAAACTGTTTTTT. Translated: CASRGDRGGKLFF.

This chain uses TRBV14 with TRBJ1-1; D is undetermined. V gave up 1 base and J gave up 1 base, with 7 bases separating them. The CDR3 has 14 residues. Germline loops: CDR1 SGHDN, CDR2 FVKESK. CDR3 DNA: TGTGCCAGCAGCCAAGCCTGCGAGAACACTGAAGCTTTCTTT. Its protein product is CASSQACENTEAFF.

V is TRBV27 and J is TRBJ2-1; 13 nucleotides agree with TRBD2. V dropped 10 bases and J dropped 0; count of bases not matched to a gene: 15. The CDR3 is 19 residues long. Germline V CDR1 and CDR2: MNHEY, SMNVEV (reference sequence). Here the CDR3 DNA reads TGTGCCACCTCTAGGACACTAGCGGGGGGGCCGAGCTCCTACAATGAGCAGTTCTTC. Translation: CATSRTLAGGPSSYNEQFF.

This clone appeared a single time. This chain connects TRBV6-1 to TRBJ2-7; no definite D call. The CDR3 contains 13 residues. Germline CDR1 is MNHNS and CDR2 is SASEGT. V was shortened by 3 bases and J by 1 base, with 7 bases between the two germline ends. CDR3 residues: CASSESGSYEQYF. The DNA for the CDR3 is TGTGCCAGCAGTGAGTCGGGTTCCTACGAGCAGTACTTC.

This clone occurred once. V and J are TRBV7-9 and TRBJ1-3, with D maybe TRBD1 (6 bases). This CDR3 spans 16 amino acids. V shed 1 base and J shed 1 base, with 11 bases lying between them. The germline CDR1 and CDR2 sequences are SEHNR and FQNEAQ (reference sequence). CDR3 coding DNA: TGTGCCAGCAGCTTAGAGGCAGGGGTTTCTGGAAACACCATATATTTT. Its translation: CASSLEAGVSGNTIYF. Complete variable domain (other parts from reference TRBV7-9 and TRBJ1-3): DTGVSQNPRHKITKRGQNVTFRCDPISEHNRLYWYRQTLGQGPEFLTYFQNEAQLEKSRLLSDRFSAERPKGSFSTLEIQRTEQGDSAMYLCASSLEAGVSGNTIYFGEGSWLTVV.